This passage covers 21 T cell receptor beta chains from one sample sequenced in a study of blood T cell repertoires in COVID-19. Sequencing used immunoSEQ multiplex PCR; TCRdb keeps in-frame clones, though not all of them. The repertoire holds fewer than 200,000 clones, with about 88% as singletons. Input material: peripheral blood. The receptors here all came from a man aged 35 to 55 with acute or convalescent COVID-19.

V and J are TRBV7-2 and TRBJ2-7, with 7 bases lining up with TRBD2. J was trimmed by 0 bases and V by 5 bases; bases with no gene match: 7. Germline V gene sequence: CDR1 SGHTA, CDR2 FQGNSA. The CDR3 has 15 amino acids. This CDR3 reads CASSGQAGSSYEQYF. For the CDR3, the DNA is TGTGCCAGCAGCGGCCAAGCGGGGAGCTCCTACGAGCAGTACTTC.

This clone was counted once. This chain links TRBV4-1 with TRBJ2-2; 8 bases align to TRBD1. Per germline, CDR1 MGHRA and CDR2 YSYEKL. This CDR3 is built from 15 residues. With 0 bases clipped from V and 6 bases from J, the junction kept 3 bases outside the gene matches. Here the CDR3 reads CASSQDRTGSGELFF. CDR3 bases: TGCGCCAGCAGCCAAGACCGGACAGGGTCCGGGGAGCTGTTTTTT.

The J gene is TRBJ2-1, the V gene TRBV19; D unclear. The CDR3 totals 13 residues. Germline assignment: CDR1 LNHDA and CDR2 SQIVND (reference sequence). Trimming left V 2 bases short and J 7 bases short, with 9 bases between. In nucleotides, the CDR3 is TGTGCCAGTAGTATAACAGCCTCTAATGAGCAGTTCTTC. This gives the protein CASSITASNEQFF. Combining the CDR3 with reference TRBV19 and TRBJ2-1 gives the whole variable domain DGGITQSPKYLFRKEGQNVTLSCEQNLNHDAMYWYRQDPGQGLRLIYYSQIVNDFQKGDIAEGYSVSREKKESFPLTVTSAQKNPTAFYLCASSITASNEQFFGPGTRLTVL.

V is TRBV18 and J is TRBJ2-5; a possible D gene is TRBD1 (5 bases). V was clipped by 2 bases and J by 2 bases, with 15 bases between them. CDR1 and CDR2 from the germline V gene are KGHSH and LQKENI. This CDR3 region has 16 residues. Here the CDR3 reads CASSPDGKQAQETQYF. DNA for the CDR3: TGTGCCAGCTCACCAGATGGGAAACAGGCTCAAGAGACCCAGTACTTC.

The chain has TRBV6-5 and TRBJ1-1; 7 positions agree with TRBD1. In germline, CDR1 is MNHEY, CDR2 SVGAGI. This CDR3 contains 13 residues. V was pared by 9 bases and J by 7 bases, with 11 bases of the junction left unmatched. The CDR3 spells CASQLQGTDEAFF. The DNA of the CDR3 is TGTGCCAGTCAGTTACAGGGGACAGATGAAGCTTTCTTT.

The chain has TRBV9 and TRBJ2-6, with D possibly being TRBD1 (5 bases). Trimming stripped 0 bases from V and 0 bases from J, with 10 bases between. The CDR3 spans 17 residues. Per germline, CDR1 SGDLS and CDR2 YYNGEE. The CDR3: CASSVGQIYSGANVLTF. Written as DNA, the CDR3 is TGTGCCAGCAGCGTAGGACAGATATACTCTGGGGCCAACGTCCTGACTTTC.

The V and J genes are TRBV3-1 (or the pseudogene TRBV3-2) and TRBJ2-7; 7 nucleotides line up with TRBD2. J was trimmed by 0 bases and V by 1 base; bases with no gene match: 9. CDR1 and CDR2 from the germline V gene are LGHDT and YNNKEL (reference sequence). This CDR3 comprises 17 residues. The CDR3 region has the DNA TGTGCCAGCAGCCAAGGTGGGGGAGGGACCCGCTCCTACGAGCAGTACTTC. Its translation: CASSQGGGGTRSYEQYF.

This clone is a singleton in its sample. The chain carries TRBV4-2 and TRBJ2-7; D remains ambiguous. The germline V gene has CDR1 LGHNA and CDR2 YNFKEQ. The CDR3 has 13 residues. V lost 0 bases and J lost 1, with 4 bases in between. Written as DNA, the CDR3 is TGTGCCAGCAGCCAAGAGCGGTCCTACGAGCAGTACTTC. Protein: CASSQERSYEQYF.

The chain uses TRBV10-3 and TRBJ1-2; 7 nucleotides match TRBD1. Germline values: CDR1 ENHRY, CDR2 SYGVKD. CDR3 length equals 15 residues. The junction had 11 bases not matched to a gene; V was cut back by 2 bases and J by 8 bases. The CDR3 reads CAISEATGQSKGYTF. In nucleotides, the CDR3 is TGTGCCATCAGTGAGGCCACGGGACAGTCTAAGGGCTACACCTTC.

CDR3 sequence: CASSSTYRSNTEAFF. As DNA, the CDR3 is TGTGCCAGCAGCTCAACTTACAGGAGTAACACTGAAGCTTTCTTT. The chain employs TRBV7-6 and TRBJ1-1; a weak D match, TRBD1 (5 bases). The germline V and J ends were trimmed by 4 bases and 2 bases, with 14 bases remaining between them. The CDR3 covers 15 residues. Germline CDR1 reads SGHVS; CDR2 reads FNYEAQ.

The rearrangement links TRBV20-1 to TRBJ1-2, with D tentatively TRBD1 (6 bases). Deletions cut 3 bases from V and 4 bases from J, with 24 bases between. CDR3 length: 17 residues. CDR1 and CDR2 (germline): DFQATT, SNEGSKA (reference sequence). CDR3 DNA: TGCAGTGCTAGTCGGGAGGGGGGGGCCCATAATTTCTATGGCTACACCTTC. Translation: CSASREGGAHNFYGYTF.

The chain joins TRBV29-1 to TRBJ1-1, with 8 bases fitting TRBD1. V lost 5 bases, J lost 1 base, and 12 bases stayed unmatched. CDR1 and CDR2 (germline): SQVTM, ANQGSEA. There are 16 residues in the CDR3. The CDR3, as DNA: TGCAGCGTTACCCAGGGGGCGGTATGGAAGAACACTGAAGCTTTCTTT. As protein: CSVTQGAVWKNTEAFF.

This chain's CDR3 is CASSQGQGNQPQHF. The CDR3 nucleotides read TGTGCCAGCAGCCAAGGGCAGGGCAATCAGCCCCAGCATTTT. The chain recombines TRBV4-2 with TRBJ1-5, with no clear D. The CDR3 contains 14 residues. Per the germline V gene, CDR1 is LGHNA and CDR2 is YNFKEQ. Trimming removed 1 base from V and 2 bases from J, with 6 bases in between.

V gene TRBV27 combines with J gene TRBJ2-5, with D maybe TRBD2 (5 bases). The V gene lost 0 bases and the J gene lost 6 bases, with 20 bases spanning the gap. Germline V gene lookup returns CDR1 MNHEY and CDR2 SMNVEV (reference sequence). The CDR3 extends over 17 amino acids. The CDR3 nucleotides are TGTGCCAGCAGTTTATCGCCAGGAGGTAGTGGTTTCAAGACCCAGTACTTC. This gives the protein CASSLSPGGSGFKTQYF.

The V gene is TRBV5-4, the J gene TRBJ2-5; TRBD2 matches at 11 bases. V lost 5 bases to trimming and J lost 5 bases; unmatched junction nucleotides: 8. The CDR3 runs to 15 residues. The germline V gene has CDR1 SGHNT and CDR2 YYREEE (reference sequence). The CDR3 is CASRLSGGARETQYF. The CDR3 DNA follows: TGTGCCAGCAGACTTAGCGGGGGGGCCCGGGAGACCCAGTACTTC.

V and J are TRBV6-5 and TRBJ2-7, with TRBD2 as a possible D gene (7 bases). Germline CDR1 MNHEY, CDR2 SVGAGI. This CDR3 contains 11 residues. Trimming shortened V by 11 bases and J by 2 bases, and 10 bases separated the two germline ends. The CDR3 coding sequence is TGTGCCGTAGGGGGGGCCTACGAGCAGTACTTC. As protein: CAVGGAYEQYF.

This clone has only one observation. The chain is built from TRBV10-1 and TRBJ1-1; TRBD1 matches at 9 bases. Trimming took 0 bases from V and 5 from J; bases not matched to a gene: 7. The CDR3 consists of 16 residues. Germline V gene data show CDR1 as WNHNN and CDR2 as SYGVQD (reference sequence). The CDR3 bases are TGCGCCAGCAGTGAGTCTGGGACAGGGAGGAAGACTGAAGCTTTCTTT. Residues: CASSESGTGRKTEAFF.

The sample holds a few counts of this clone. CDR3 amino acids: CASSQEQGPNYGYTF. The DNA of the CDR3 is TGTGCCAGCAGCCAAGAGCAGGGGCCTAACTATGGCTACACCTTC. V usage is TRBV3-1 (or the pseudogene TRBV3-2) and J usage is TRBJ1-2; possible D gene TRBD1, 6 bases. Trimming pared 0 bases from V and 0 bases from J, leaving 8 bases between. CDR3 length: 15 amino acids. In germline, CDR1 is LGHDT, CDR2 YNNKEL (reference sequence).

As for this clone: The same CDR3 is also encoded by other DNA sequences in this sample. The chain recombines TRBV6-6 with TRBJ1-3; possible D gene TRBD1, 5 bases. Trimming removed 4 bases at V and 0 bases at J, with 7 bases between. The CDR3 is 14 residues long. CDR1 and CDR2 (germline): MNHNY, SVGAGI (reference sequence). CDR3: CASSSGGSGNTIYF. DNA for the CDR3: TGTGCCAGCAGTTCCGGGGGCTCTGGAAACACCATATATTTT.

The CDR3 region has the DNA TGTGCCAGCAGACGAGGCGGGGAGCTGTTTTTT. This translates into CASRRGGELFF. J is TRBJ2-2 and V is TRBV3-1 (or the pseudogene TRBV3-2), with D hard to call. Trimming removed 6 bases from V and 7 bases from J, with 6 bases in between. Per germline, CDR1 LGHDT and CDR2 YNNKEL (reference sequence). This CDR3 has 11 amino acids.

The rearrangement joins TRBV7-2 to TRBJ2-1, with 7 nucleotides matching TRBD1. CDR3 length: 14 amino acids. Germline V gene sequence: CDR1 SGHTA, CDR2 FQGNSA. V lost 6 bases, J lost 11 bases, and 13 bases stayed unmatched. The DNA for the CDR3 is TGTGCCAGCAGACAGGGGCCAAATGAATTTAAGCAGTTCTTC. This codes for CASRQGPNEFKQFF.